One sample yielded the 8 T cell receptor beta chains listed below, sequenced in a study of OX40 agonist ivuxolimab in advanced cancers. Some clones are missing from TCRdb's copy, which holds only in-frame ones; the method was immunoSEQ multiplex PCR. Among about 69,000 clones listed, about 80% were seen once. This sample comprised CD4+ or CD8+ T cells sorted from blood, obtained in a trial of the OX40 agonist ivuxolimab. The receptor set was obtained from an adult with an advanced solid tumor such as melanoma, head and neck, liver or kidney cancer.

The rearrangement links TRBV15 to TRBJ1-2; D remains unclear. CDR1 LNHNV and CDR2 YYDKDF come from the germline V gene (reference sequence). The V end lost 0 bases, the J end lost 8 bases, and 19 bases lay between the germline ends. This CDR3 contains 16 residues. CDR3 in DNA: TGTGCCACCAGCAGAGATCCCGCCCAGACCTCTCGGGGCTACACCTTC. Translating it yields CATSRDPAQTSRGYTF.

This sequence joins TRBV4-1 and TRBJ2-1; TRBD2 agrees at 13 bases. Germline assignment: CDR1 MGHRA and CDR2 YSYEKL. The CDR3 consists of 18 residues. Trimming took 1 base from V and 6 from J; bases not matched to a gene: 9. CDR3 in DNA: TGCGCCAGCAGCCAAGGGCCAGGGACTAGCGGGAAGGGCAATGAGCAGTTCTTC. It encodes CASSQGPGTSGKGNEQFF.

This clone is medium-sized in the sample. V is TRBV5-4 and J is TRBJ1-5, with a weak D call TRBD1 (6 bases). The V end was cut by 4 bases, the J end by 7 bases, with 12 bases between. This CDR3 has 13 amino acids. Germline CDR1 SGHNT, CDR2 YYREEE (reference sequence). The CDR3 is CASSAGQYQPQHF. CDR3 sequence (DNA): TGTGCCAGCAGCGCCGGACAGTACCAGCCCCAGCATTTT.

The V gene is TRBV29-1, the J gene TRBJ1-1; 8 bases map to TRBD1. V lost 5 bases, J lost 1 base, and 6 bases stayed unmatched. The CDR3 is 14 residues long. Germline V lookup: CDR1 SQVTM, CDR2 ANQGSEA. Here the CDR3 reads CSVRTGRWNTEAFF. The CDR3 nucleotides read TGCAGCGTTCGGACAGGGCGGTGGAACACTGAAGCTTTCTTT.

The rearrangement joins TRBV5-6 to TRBJ2-1; 13 bases are shared with TRBD2. The junction had 8 bases not matched to a gene; V was cut back by 5 bases and J by 0 bases. Germline V gene sequence: CDR1 SGHDT, CDR2 YYEEEE. This CDR3 region has 18 residues. The CDR3 region has the DNA TGTGCCAGCAGTCCGGGACTAGCGGGGCTCGGCTCCTACAATGAGCAGTTCTTC. It encodes CASSPGLAGLGSYNEQFF.

This sequence joins TRBV5-6 and TRBJ2-5, with D possibly being TRBD2 (7 bases). With 6 bases removed from V and 5 bases from J, the gap between germline ends came to 23 bases. CDR1 and CDR2 (germline): SGHDT, YYEEEE. The CDR3 is 16 amino acids. This CDR3 is CASTHDQVGGRETQYF. The CDR3 bases are TGTGCCAGCACCCACGACCAGGTGGGGGGGCGGGAGACCCAGTACTTC.

This clone has just one count. This CDR3 is CASSQPYEQYF. CDR3 nucleotides: TGTGCCAGCAGTCAACCCTACGAGCAGTACTTC. The chain carries TRBV28 and TRBJ2-7; no reliable D call. Trimming stripped 5 bases from V and 2 bases from J, with 4 bases between. The CDR3 is 11 residues long. Germline assignment: CDR1 MDHEN and CDR2 SYDVKM.

V usage is TRBV15 and J usage is TRBJ2-2, with TRBD2 as a possible D gene (6 bases). CDR3 length equals 15 residues. V dropped 0 bases and J dropped 7 bases, with 12 bases sitting between them. The germline V gene encodes CDR1 LNHNV and CDR2 YYDKDF (reference sequence). The DNA of the CDR3 is TGTGCCACCAGCAGAGATTCGGGGGACGGCGGGGAGCTGTTTTTT. It codes for CATSRDSGDGGELFF.